These 3 T cell receptor beta chains were sequenced from one sample in a study of T cell responses to AZD1222 COVID-19 vaccine. Assay: immunoSEQ multiplex PCR; the TCRdb copy retains only in-frame clones and omits some. The data hold under 100,000 clones, with approximately 90% observed a single time. The source was peripheral blood, collected on day 0 of AZD1222 vaccination. The receptors were sampled from an adult in good health.

J is TRBJ1-4 and V is TRBV5-4; D is unclear. This CDR3 is 15 amino acids long. With 6 bases removed from V and 4 bases from J, the gap between germline ends came to 16 bases. The germline V gene has CDR1 SGHNT and CDR2 YYREEE (reference sequence). CDR3 in amino acids: CASTQQAGSNEKLFF. DNA of the CDR3: TGTGCCAGCACCCAACAAGCGGGGAGTAATGAAAAACTGTTTTTT.

The gene calls are TRBV6-5 and TRBJ1-4, with D uncertain. Germline CDR1 MNHEY, CDR2 SVGAGI. Trimming left V 4 bases short and J 8 bases short, with 17 bases between. This CDR3 has 15 residues. CDR3 sequence: CASSLADEFGEKLFF. CDR3 bases: TGTGCCAGCAGTTTGGCGGATGAATTTGGGGAAAAACTGTTTTTT.

This chain connects TRBV30 to TRBJ1-4; 7 bases map to TRBD1. CDR3 size: 13 residues. V gave up 4 bases and J gave up 3 bases; unmatched junction bases: 2. Germline assignment: CDR1 GTSNPN and CDR2 SVGIG (reference sequence). CDR3 sequence reads: CAWNGQANEKLFF. CDR3 DNA: TGTGCCTGGAACGGACAGGCTAATGAAAAACTGTTTTTT.